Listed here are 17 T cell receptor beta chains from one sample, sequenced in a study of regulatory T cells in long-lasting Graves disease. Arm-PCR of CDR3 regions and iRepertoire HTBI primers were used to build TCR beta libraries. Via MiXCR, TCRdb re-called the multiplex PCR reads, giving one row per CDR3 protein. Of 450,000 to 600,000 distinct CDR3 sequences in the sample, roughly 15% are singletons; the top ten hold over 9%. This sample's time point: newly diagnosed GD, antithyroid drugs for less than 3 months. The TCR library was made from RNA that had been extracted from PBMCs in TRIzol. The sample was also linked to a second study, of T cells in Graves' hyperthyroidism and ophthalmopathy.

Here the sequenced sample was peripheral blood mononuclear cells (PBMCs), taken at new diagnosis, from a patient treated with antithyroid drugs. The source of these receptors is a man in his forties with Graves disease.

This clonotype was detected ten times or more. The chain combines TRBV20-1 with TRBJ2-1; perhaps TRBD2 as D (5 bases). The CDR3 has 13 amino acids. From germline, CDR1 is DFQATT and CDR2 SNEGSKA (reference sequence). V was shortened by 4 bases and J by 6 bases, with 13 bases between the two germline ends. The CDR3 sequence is CSATTGYANEQFF. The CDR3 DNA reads TGCAGTGCTACCACGGGGTACGCCAATGAGCAGTTCTTC.

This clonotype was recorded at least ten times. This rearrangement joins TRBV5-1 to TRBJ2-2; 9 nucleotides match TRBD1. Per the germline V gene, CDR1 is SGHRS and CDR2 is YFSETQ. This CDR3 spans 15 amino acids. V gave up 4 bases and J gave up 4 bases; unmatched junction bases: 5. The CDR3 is CASSGDRAGTGELFF. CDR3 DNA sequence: TGCGCCAGCAGCGGGGACAGGGCTGGCACCGGGGAGCTGTTTTTT.

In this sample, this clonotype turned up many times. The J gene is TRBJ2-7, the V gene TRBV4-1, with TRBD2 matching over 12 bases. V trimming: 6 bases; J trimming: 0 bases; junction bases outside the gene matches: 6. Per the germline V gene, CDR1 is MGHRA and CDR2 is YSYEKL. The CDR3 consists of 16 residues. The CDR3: CASSHRTSGASYEQYF. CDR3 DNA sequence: TGCGCCAGCAGTCACCGGACTAGCGGGGCCTCCTACGAGCAGTACTTC.

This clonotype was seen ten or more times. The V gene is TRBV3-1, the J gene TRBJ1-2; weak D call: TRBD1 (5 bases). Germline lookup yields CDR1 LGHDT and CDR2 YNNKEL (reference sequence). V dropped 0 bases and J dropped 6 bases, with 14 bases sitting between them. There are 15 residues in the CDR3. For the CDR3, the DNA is TGTGCCAGCAGCCAAGATCTCGGGGCCTGGGATGGCTACACCTTC. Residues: CASSQDLGAWDGYTF.

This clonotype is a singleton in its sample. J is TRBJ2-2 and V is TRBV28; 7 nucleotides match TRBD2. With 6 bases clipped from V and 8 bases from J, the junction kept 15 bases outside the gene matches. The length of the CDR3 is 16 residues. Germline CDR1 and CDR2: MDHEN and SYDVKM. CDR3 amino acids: CASSQAGFAGAGELFF. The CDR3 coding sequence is TGTGCCAGCAGCCAAGCGGGATTTGCGGGAGCTGGGGAGCTGTTTTTT.

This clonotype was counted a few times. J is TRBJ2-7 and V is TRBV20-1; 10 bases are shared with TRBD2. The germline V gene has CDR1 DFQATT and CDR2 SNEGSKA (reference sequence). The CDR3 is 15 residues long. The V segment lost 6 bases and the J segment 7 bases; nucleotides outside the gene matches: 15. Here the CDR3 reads CSAAALAGGPLEQYF. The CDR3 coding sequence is TGCAGTGCCGCCGCCTTAGCGGGAGGACCGCTGGAGCAGTACTTC.

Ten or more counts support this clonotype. The CDR3 DNA reads as TGTGCCTGGATGGCCGACCCCTACGAGCAGTACTTC. This sequence encodes CAWMADPYEQYF. V is TRBV30 and J is TRBJ2-7; D not resolved. This CDR3 region has 12 residues. The V gene lost 4 bases and the J gene lost 2 bases, with 9 bases spanning the gap. CDR1 is GTSNPN, CDR2 SVGIG, per germline (reference sequence).

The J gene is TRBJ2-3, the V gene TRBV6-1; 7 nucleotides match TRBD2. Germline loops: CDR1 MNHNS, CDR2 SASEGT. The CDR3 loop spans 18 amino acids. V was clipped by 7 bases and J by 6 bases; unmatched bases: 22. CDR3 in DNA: TGTGCCAGCACCCCAGATAGAAGCGGGATCCCATTTGGGGATACGCAGTATTTT. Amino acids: CASTPDRSGIPFGDTQYF.

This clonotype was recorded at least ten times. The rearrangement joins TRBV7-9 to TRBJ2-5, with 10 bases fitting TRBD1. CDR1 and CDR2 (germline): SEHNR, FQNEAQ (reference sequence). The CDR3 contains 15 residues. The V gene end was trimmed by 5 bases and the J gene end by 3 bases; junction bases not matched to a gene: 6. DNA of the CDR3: TGTGCCAGCAGCGAAGGGACAGGGGTTAAAGAGACCCAGTACTTC. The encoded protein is CASSEGTGVKETQYF.

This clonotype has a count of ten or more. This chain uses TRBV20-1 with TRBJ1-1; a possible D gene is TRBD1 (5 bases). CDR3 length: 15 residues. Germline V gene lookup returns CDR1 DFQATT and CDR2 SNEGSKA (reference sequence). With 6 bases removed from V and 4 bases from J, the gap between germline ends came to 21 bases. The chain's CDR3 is CSAKSSETGATEAFF. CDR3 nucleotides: TGCAGTGCCAAAAGTTCCGAAACTGGGGCCACTGAAGCTTTCTTT.

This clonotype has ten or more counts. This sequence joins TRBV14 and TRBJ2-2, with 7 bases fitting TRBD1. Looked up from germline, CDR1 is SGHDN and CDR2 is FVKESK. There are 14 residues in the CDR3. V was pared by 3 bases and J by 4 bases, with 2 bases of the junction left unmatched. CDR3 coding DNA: TGTGCCAGCAGCCAGACAGGGTTCACCGGGGAGCTGTTTTTT. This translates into CASSQTGFTGELFF.

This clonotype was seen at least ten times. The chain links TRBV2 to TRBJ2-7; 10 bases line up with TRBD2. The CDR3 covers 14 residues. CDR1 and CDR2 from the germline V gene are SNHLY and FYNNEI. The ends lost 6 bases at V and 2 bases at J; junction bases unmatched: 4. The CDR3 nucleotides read TGTGCCAGCAGGGGAGCGGGAGGGGCCTACGAGCAGTACTTC. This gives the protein CASRGAGGAYEQYF. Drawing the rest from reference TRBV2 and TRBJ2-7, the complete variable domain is EPEVTQTPSHQVTQMGQEVILRCVPISNHLYFYWYRQILGQKVEFLVSFYNNEISEKSEIFDDQFSVERPDGSNFTLKIRSTKLEDSAMYFCASRGAGGAYEQYFGPGTRLTVT.

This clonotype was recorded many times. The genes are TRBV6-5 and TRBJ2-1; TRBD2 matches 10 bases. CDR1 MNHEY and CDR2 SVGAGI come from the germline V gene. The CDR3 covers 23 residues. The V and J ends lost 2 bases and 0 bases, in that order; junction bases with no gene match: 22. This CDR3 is CASSYGIRVASGSGWSSYNEQFF. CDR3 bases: TGTGCCAGCAGTTACGGCATTAGGGTGGCTAGCGGGAGCGGATGGAGCTCCTACAATGAGCAGTTCTTC.

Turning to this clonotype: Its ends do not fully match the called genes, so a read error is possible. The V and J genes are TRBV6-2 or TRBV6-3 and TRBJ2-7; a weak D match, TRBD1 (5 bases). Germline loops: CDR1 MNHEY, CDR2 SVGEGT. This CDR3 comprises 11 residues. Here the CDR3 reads CASPPATEESF. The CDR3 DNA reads TGTGCCAGCCCGCCCGCGACAGAAGAAAGCTTC.

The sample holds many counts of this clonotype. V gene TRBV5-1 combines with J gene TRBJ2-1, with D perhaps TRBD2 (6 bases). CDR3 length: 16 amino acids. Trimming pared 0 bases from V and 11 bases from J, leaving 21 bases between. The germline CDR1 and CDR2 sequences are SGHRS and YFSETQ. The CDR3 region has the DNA TGCGCCAGCAGCTTGGTGGGTAGCGGCTCAAACGGCAAGCAGTTCTTC. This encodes CASSLVGSGSNGKQFF.

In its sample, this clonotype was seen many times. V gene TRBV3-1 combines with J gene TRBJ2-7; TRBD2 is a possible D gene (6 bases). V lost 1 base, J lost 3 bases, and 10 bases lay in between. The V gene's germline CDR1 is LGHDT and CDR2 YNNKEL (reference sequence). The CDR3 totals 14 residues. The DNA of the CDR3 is TGTGCCAGCAGCCAAGGACTAGATGACTACGAGCAGTACTTC. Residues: CASSQGLDDYEQYF.

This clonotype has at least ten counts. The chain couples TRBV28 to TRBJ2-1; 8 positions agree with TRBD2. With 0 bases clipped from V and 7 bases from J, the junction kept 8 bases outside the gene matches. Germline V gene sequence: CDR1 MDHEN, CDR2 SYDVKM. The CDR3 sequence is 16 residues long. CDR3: CASSLWGAGVVNEQFF. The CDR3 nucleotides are TGTGCCAGCAGTTTATGGGGAGCGGGAGTGGTGAATGAGCAGTTCTTC.